The rows below give T cell receptor beta chains drawn from one sample of a study of monozygotic twins with inflammatory bowel disease. No DNA is given; TCRdb re-called the 5' RACE reads and lists each CDR3 protein once. The table lists 300,000 to 450,000 distinct CDR3 sequences. Sequencing input: blood. These receptors were taken from a human donor with ulcerative colitis or Crohn's disease, or a healthy co-twin of an affected twin (not recorded which). Both conserved end residues are part of each CDR3.

J: TRBJ1-1
length: 14
V: TRBV4-1
CDR3: CASSQVLGITEAFF

J: TRBJ2-1
length: 14
V: TRBV29-1
CDR3: CSVVRGPSYNEQFF

J: TRBJ1-5
length: 17
V: TRBV12-5
CDR3: CASGLVKPGQNNQPQHF

J: TRBJ2-7
length: 15
V: TRBV6-4
CDR3: CASSVEGSPGYEQYF

J: TRBJ2-4
length: 15
V: TRBV6-2/TRBV6-3
CDR3: CASSPTELAKNIQYF

J: TRBJ2-2
length: 15
V: TRBV4-2
CDR3: CASSHRDRGNGELFF

J: TRBJ1-4
length: 16
V: TRBV4-2
CDR3: CASSQDRPGTNEKLFF

J: TRBJ2-7
length: 14
V: TRBV3-1
CDR3: CASSHPGGHYEQYF

J: TRBJ2-5
length: 15
V: TRBV7-7
CDR3: CASSLAGGGKETQYF

J: TRBJ2-1
length: 17
V: TRBV6-5
CDR3: CASSYQGTSGPYNEQFF

J: TRBJ2-2
length: 16
V: TRBV30
CDR3: CAWTAFEAGSYGELFF

J: TRBJ2-3
length: 16
V: TRBV5-1
CDR3: CASSSRRGGQADTQYF

J: TRBJ2-7
length: 15
V: TRBV7-2
CDR3: CASSLAGQAQYEQYF

J: TRBJ2-7
length: 19
V: TRBV9
CDR3: CASIVGPGTGGGSSYEQYF

J: TRBJ2-5
length: 13
V: TRBV5-1
CDR3: CASSPGGGETQYF

J: TRBJ2-1
length: 15
V: TRBV27
CDR3: CASSKDRRAYNEQFF

J: TRBJ2-1
length: 16
V: TRBV4-2
CDR3: CASSQAWQGGENEQFF

J: TRBJ1-4
length: 11
V: TRBV30
CDR3: CAWHEGEKLFF

J: TRBJ2-7
length: 18
V: TRBV20-1
CDR3: CSARDPSGLAGARYEQYF

J: TRBJ1-1
length: 14
V: TRBV19
CDR3: CASSINRDSAEAFF

J: TRBJ1-2
length: 13
V: TRBV20-1
CDR3: CSARVRQGSGYTF

J: TRBJ1-2
length: 13
V: TRBV7-2
CDR3: CASSAGIGDGYTF

J: TRBJ2-3
length: 18
V: TRBV11-1
CDR3: CASSIGSRVGSHTDTQYF

J: TRBJ2-1
length: 15
V: TRBV5-4
CDR3: CASRSDRGAYNEQFF

J: TRBJ1-2
length: 13
V: TRBV5-1
CDR3: CASSLASGYGYTF

J: TRBJ2-1
length: 12
V: TRBV5-1
CDR3: CASRGGNNEQFF

J: TRBJ2-2
length: 16
V: TRBV7-2
CDR3: CASSGRTGMPTGELFF

J: TRBJ1-6
length: 11
V: TRBV21-1
CDR3: CASSYTSPLHF

J: TRBJ1-2
length: 15
V: TRBV12-3/TRBV12-4
CDR3: CASSLVVPLYYGYTF

J: TRBJ2-7
length: 14
V: TRBV6-5
CDR3: CASSYGLGTDEQYF

J: TRBJ1-5
length: 15
V: TRBV5-1
CDR3: CASSPDGQFNQPQHF

J: TRBJ2-1
length: 15
V: TRBV5-6
CDR3: CASSFQGYRDNEQFF

J: TRBJ2-1
length: 13
V: TRBV2
CDR3: CASPGQGNNEQFF

J: TRBJ2-3
length: 16
V: TRBV3-1
CDR3: CASSQPQGWVGDTQYF

J: TRBJ1-1
length: 13
V: TRBV5-1
CDR3: CASSGGTAPGAFF

J: TRBJ1-1
length: 14
V: TRBV5-1
CDR3: CASSSTQGGYEAFF

J: TRBJ1-2
length: 13
V: TRBV6-5
CDR3: CASSMTGTGGYTF

J: TRBJ2-2
length: 16
V: TRBV24-1
CDR3: CATTGGSHPDTGELFF

J: TRBJ2-1
length: 14
V: TRBV12-3/TRBV12-4
CDR3: CASSLRTSGDEQFF

J: TRBJ2-7
length: 14
V: TRBV18
CDR3: CASSPSTGYYEQYF

J: TRBJ2-3
length: 16
V: TRBV5-1
CDR3: CASSLVPLGVSDTQYF

J: TRBJ2-3
length: 16
V: TRBV3-1
CDR3: CASSQDRDYFTDTQYF

J: TRBJ2-1
length: 17
V: TRBV12-3/TRBV12-4
CDR3: CASSLERQVSSYNEQFF

J: TRBJ1-3
length: 13
V: TRBV20-1
CDR3: CSALGTSGNTIYF

J: TRBJ2-3
length: 14
V: TRBV7-2
CDR3: CASTRGGPADTQYF

J: TRBJ1-2
length: 13
V: TRBV20-1
CDR3: CSARAQIPYGYTF

J: TRBJ1-1
length: 15
V: TRBV4-3
CDR3: CASSQETQVNTEAFF

J: TRBJ2-7
length: 11
V: TRBV7-8
CDR3: CASSSIWEQYF

J: TRBJ2-2
length: 15
V: TRBV20-1
CDR3: CSARSQGAWNGELFF

J: TRBJ1-1
length: 14
V: TRBV5-1
CDR3: CASSWRRREDEAFF

J: TRBJ2-7
length: 12
V: TRBV20-1
CDR3: CSARRGGYEQYF

J: TRBJ2-7
length: 14
V: TRBV12-3/TRBV12-4
CDR3: CASRRQGRSYEQYF

J: TRBJ1-2
length: 15
V: TRBV25-1
CDR3: CASSPPFHWNYGYTF

J: TRBJ2-7
length: 16
V: TRBV9
CDR3: CASSVEIKGQSYEQYF

J: TRBJ1-5
length: 15
V: TRBV4-1
CDR3: CASSQERTVRQPQHF